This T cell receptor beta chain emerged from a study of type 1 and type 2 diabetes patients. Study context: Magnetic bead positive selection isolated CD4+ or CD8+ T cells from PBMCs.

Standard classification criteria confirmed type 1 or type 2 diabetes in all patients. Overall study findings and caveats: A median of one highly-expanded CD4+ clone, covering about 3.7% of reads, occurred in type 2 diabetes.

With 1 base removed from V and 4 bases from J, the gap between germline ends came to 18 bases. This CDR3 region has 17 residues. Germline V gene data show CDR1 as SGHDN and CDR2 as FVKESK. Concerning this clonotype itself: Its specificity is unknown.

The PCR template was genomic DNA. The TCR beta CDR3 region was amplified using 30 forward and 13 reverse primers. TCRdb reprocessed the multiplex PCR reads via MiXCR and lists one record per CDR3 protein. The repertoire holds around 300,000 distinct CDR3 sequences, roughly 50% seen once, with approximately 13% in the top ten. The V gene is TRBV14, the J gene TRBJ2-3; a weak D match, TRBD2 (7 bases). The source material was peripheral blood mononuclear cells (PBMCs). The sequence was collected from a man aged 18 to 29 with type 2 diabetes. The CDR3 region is CASSQGPGGLMSDTQYF. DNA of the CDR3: TGTGCCAGCAGCCAAGGCCCCGGGGGGCTTATGTCAGATACGCAGTATTTT.